These T cell receptor beta chains were read from a single sample in a study of cytomegalovirus exposure and HLA in healthy donors. Sequencing used immunoSEQ multiplex PCR; TCRdb keeps in-frame clones, though not all of them. The data show 150,000 to 180,000 clones, 80% seen once. The sample was PBMCs. The receptors were gathered from a man in his thirties or forties in good health and CMV-seropositive. The CDR3 runs from the conserved cysteine through the conserved F or W. D genes are given only for firm matches. A row's size may be missing; if present it is once, few, many or a size class.

>TRBJ2-1|TRBV11-1|.|.
CASSFEENNEQFF
TGTGCCAGCAGCTTCGAGGAGAACAATGAGCAGTTCTTC
>TRBJ2-1|TRBV5-1|.|.
CASSLDGSSYNEQFF
TGCGCCAGCAGCTTGGACGGGAGCTCCTACAATGAGCAGTTCTTC
>TRBJ2-3|TRBV25-1|TRBD2|.
CASSKVLGLAGRTDTQYF
TGTGCCAGCAGCAAAGTCCTCGGACTAGCGGGGAGAACAGATACGCAGTATTTT
>TRBJ2-7|TRBV5-6|.|.
CASSLGVAYEQYF
TGTGCCAGCAGCTTGGGGGTAGCATACGAGCAGTACTTC
>TRBJ2-7|TRBV6-5|.|.
CASSSELLLEQYF
TGTGCCAGCAGTTCCGAGCTACTACTCGAGCAGTACTTC
>TRBJ1-3|TRBV9|.|.
CASSVGGVVSGNTIYF
TGTGCCAGCAGCGTAGGAGGCGTCGTCTCTGGAAACACCATATATTTT
>TRBJ2-1|TRBV27|.|.
CASSLKTSYEQFF
TGTGCCAGCAGTTTAAAGACTTCTTATGAGCAGTTCTTC
>TRBJ2-7|TRBV9|TRBD1|.
CASSHPRTGGQGEQYF
TGTGCCAGCAGCCACCCAAGGACAGGGGGCCAGGGCGAGCAGTACTTC
>TRBJ1-2|TRBV10-3|.|.
CAISRTETNGYTF
TGTGCCATCAGTCGGACAGAAACAAATGGCTACACCTTC
>TRBJ2-4|TRBV18|TRBD2|once
CASSPGLAGILLAKNIQYF
TGTGCCAGCTCACCCGGACTAGCGGGTATTCTATTAGCCAAAAACATTCAGTACTTC
>TRBJ1-5|TRBV18|.|.
CASSPGVPNQPQHF
TGTGCCAGCTCACCCGGGGTCCCCAATCAGCCCCAGCATTTT
>TRBJ2-7|TRBV7-9|TRBD1|.
CASSTRTGGYEQYF
TGTGCCAGCAGCACGCGGACAGGGGGTTACGAGCAGTACTTC
>TRBJ1-2|TRBV28|.|once
CASRPGVEHGYTF
TGTGCCAGCAGGCCGGGGGTGGAGCATGGCTACACCTTC
>TRBJ2-5|TRBV12-5|.|few
CASGLGETETQYF
TGTGCTAGTGGTTTGGGGGAGACTGAGACCCAGTACTTC
>TRBJ1-3|TRBV5-1|TRBD1|.
CASSLGSDRVGNTIYF
TGCGCCAGCAGCTTGGGGAGCGACAGGGTTGGAAACACCATATATTTT
>TRBJ2-3|TRBV27|TRBD2|.
CASSLQLAGGHTDTQYF
TGTGCCAGCAGTTTACAACTAGCGGGAGGGCACACAGATACGCAGTATTTT
>TRBJ1-1|TRBV28|.|few
CASSWEVRTEAFF
TGTGCCAGCAGCTGGGAGGTGCGTACTGAAGCTTTCTTT
>TRBJ2-1|TRBV7-9|TRBD2|.
CASSIRASGSNEQFF
TGTGCCAGCAGCATAAGAGCTAGCGGGAGTAATGAGCAGTTCTTC
>TRBJ2-1|TRBV7-2|.|.
CASSPTDNEQFF
TGTGCCAGCAGCCCTACGGACAATGAGCAGTTCTTC
>TRBJ2-1|TRBV6-6|.|few
CAISESSGAEQFF
TGTGCCATCAGTGAGTCGTCGGGAGCTGAGCAGTTCTTC
>TRBJ2-1|TRBV7-9|TRBD2|.
CASSQPILAGSYNEQFF
TGTGCCAGCAGCCAACCCATACTAGCGGGATCGTACAATGAGCAGTTCTTC
>TRBJ2-2|TRBV30|.|.
CALDRIGGVNTGELFF
TGTGCCCTGGATCGAATCGGAGGGGTGAACACCGGGGAGCTGTTTTTT
>TRBJ2-7|TRBV27|.|.
CASSQKTGGAYEQYF
TGTGCCAGCAGTCAAAAAACAGGGGGGGCCTACGAGCAGTACTTC
>TRBJ2-7|TRBV6-8|TRBD2|.
CASSWTSGSFYEQYF
TGTGCCAGCAGTTGGACTAGCGGGAGTTTCTACGAGCAGTACTTC
>TRBJ2-7|TRBV11-2|TRBD2|.
CASSIGLAGGCEQYF
TGTGCCAGCAGCATCGGACTAGCGGGAGGGTGTGAGCAGTACTTC
>TRBJ1-4|TRBV5-1|TRBD1|.
CASSLSQGAREKLFF
TGCGCCAGCAGCTTGTCTCAGGGGGCGCGGGAAAAACTGTTTTTT
>TRBJ2-3|TRBV28|.|few
CASRRRAGIDTQYF
TGTGCCAGCAGACGGAGGGCCGGAATAGATACGCAGTATTTT
>TRBJ2-5|TRBV5-1|TRBD1|.
CASTGQGWETQYF
TGCGCCAGTACTGGACAGGGCTGGGAGACCCAGTACTTC
>TRBJ2-1|TRBV5-1|TRBD2|.
CASTLRLAGGEGDEQFF
TGCGCCAGCACCTTGAGGCTAGCGGGAGGAGAGGGGGATGAGCAGTTCTTC
>TRBJ2-1|TRBV5-1|TRBD2|.
CASSPSGSSYNEQFF
TGCGCCAGCAGTCCTAGCGGCAGCTCCTACAATGAGCAGTTCTTC
>TRBJ2-5|TRBV28|TRBD1|.
CASSFDRGRETQYF
TGTGCCAGCAGTTTCGACAGGGGGCGGGAGACCCAGTACTTC
>TRBJ1-2|TRBV29-1|.|.
CSVEIRDSIYGYTF
TGCAGCGTTGAGATCCGGGATTCAATCTATGGCTACACCTTC
>TRBJ2-5|TRBV19|.|.
CASSIEEGQTQYF
TGTGCCAGTAGTATCGAGGAGGGGCAGACCCAGTACTTC
>TRBJ2-7|TRBV27|TRBD2|.
CASSFSSGRASSYEQYF
TGTGCCAGCAGTTTTAGTAGCGGGAGGGCCAGCTCCTACGAGCAGTACTTC
>TRBJ1-5|TRBV27|.|.
CASSFREDQPQHF
TGTGCCAGCAGTTTTCGGGAGGATCAGCCCCAGCATTTT
>TRBJ2-7|TRBV6-5|.|many
CASSYLGHEQYF
TGTGCCAGCAGTTATCTCGGTCACGAGCAGTACTTC
>TRBJ1-5|TRBV7-9|.|.
CASSRDNQPQHF
TGTGCCAGCAGTCGGGACAATCAGCCCCAGCATTTT
>TRBJ1-1|TRBV13|.|.
CASSLWHPEAFF
TGTGCCAGCAGCTTATGGCATCCTGAAGCTTTCTTT
>TRBJ2-2|TRBV28|.|once
CASSLISGELFF
TGTGCCAGCAGTTTAATTAGCGGGGAGCTGTTTTTT
>TRBJ1-2|TRBV4-1|TRBD1|.
CASSQDKTGGSWGYTF
TGCGCCAGCAGCCAAGATAAGACAGGGGGCAGTTGGGGCTACACCTTC
>TRBJ2-7|TRBV5-6|.|.
CASRARDGGPTEQYF
TGTGCCAGCAGGGCCCGGGACGGGGGACCAACCGAGCAGTACTTC
>TRBJ2-3|TRBV9|.|.
CASSRGTDTQYF
TGTGCCAGCAGTCGGGGCACAGATACGCAGTATTTT
>TRBJ1-1|TRBV5-4|TRBD1|few
CASSTRGQGTEAFF
TGTGCCAGCAGCACCAGGGGGCAGGGCACTGAAGCTTTCTTT
>TRBJ1-5|TRBV27|TRBD1|.
CASSGGQGTYSNQPQHF
TGTGCCAGCAGTGGGGGACAGGGTACTTATAGCAATCAGCCCCAGCATTTT
>TRBJ2-5|TRBV5-1|.|.
CASSTPDSIQETQYF
TGCGCCAGCAGCACACCGGACTCTATCCAAGAGACCCAGTACTTC
>TRBJ2-1|TRBV27|.|.
CASREGFKYNEQFF
TGTGCCAGCAGGGAGGGATTCAAGTACAATGAGCAGTTCTTC
>TRBJ1-1|TRBV11-2|TRBD1|.
CASSWRQGRITEAFF
TGTGCCAGCAGCTGGCGACAGGGTAGGATTACTGAAGCTTTCTTT
>TRBJ2-3|TRBV28|.|.
CASSLRLGRYTDAQYF
TGTGCCAGCAGTTTACGGCTCGGTCGGTACACAGATGCGCAGTATTTT
>TRBJ2-2|TRBV5-1|.|.
CASLQGTNTGELFF
TGCGCCAGTTTACAGGGAACGAACACCGGGGAGCTGTTTTTT
>TRBJ2-3|TRBV30|.|.
CAWSEGADTQYF
TGTGCCTGGAGCGAGGGCGCAGATACGCAGTATTTT
>TRBJ2-2|TRBV5-1|.|.
CASSFRGREYTGELFF
TGCGCCAGCAGCTTTAGGGGCAGGGAATACACCGGGGAGCTGTTTTTT
>TRBJ2-3|TRBV5-1|TRBD2|.
CASSQGTSAQYF
TGCGCCAGCAGCCAAGGGACTAGCGCGCAGTATTTT
>TRBJ1-1|TRBV9|TRBD1|.
CASSGKDREGLNTEAFF
TGTGCCAGCAGCGGCAAAGACAGGGAAGGCCTGAACACTGAAGCTTTCTTT
>TRBJ2-1|TRBV4-2|TRBD2|.
CASSQDGTSGHNEQFF
TGTGCCAGCAGCCAAGACGGGACTAGCGGTCACAATGAGCAGTTCTTC
>TRBJ2-1|TRBV7-8|.|.
CAIAGVGSYNEQFF
TGTGCCATCGCCGGGGTGGGCTCCTACAATGAGCAGTTCTTC
>TRBJ1-5|TRBV19|TRBD1|.
CASSWEYRGRGNQPQHF
TGTGCCAGTAGTTGGGAGTACAGGGGGCGGGGCAATCAGCCCCAGCATTTT
>TRBJ2-7|TRBV6-6|TRBD2|.
CASSDGLGYEQYF
TGTGCCAGCAGTGATGGACTAGGCTACGAGCAGTACTTC
>TRBJ2-7|TRBV7-2|TRBD2|few
CASSLEAPGTSGSYEQYF
TGTGCCAGCAGCTTAGAGGCTCCCGGGACTAGCGGCTCCTACGAGCAGTACTTC
>TRBJ2-7|TRBV7-9|TRBD2|.
CASSSPTSGPLPEQYF
TGTGCCAGCAGCTCCCCTACTAGCGGGCCTCTCCCCGAGCAGTACTTC
>TRBJ2-3|TRBV19|TRBD2|.
CASSISAGGTDTQYF
TGTGCCAGTAGTATATCAGCGGGAGGGACAGATACGCAGTATTTT